This T cell receptor (beta chain) comes out of a study of cytomegalovirus exposure and HLA in healthy donors (TCRdb year 2017). Some background on the complete study: According to an earlier analysis of a few hundred of the donors, about 179 million T cells yielded roughly 100 million unique TCR beta sequences and more than 250 Gb of sequence data. Roughly 310 gigabases of sequencing data and 78 million or so unique TCR sequences were included in an early release covering roughly 600 HLA-typed donors. Of the roughly 410 genotyped donors, over 80% were placed in the genetic ancestry cluster associated with self-reported Caucasian donors. The study aimed to test whether cataloging public T cell receptors could reveal signatures of past pathogen exposure. The study used immunosequencing to profile the T cell repertoires of 666 subjects and linked those repertoires to cytomegalovirus serostatus. Besides the first cohort of under 700 subjects, a separate validation cohort made up of roughly 120 different subjects was used. High-throughput TCR immunosequencing, statistical association of individual TCRs with disease status, and machine learning were combined to predict cytomegalovirus infection status. To study patterns of TCR occurrence, a later analysis re-analyzed previously published TCR beta repertoires from 666 donors and added high-resolution HLA genotyping. Rather than drawing on any new phenotypic data, the later analysis identified candidate immune exposures from TCR beta sequences and the way those sequences occurred across donors. An earlier analysis of some 500 of the donors used high-throughput TCR beta sequencing to judge whether each TCR beta V gene segment behaved as functional or pseudogenic. Donor age, sex, ethnicity and CMV serostatus were compiled alongside the repertoire data. A later genetic analysis used genome-wide SNP genotypes for about three fifths of the 666 donors, treating that subset as a discovery cohort. Every repertoire in the discovery cohort had been generated on one and the same sequencing platform. HLA typing covered class I and class II loci at four-digit resolution. The number of typed donors differed by locus: about 620-640 for A, B, C, DRB1 and DQB1; 500 to 550 for DQA1; around 610 for DPA1; and roughly 490 for DPB1. Roughly 5 DR-DQ haplotypes were handled as single units for association and clustering, since linkage in the cohort was strong. Among around 400 genotyped donors of the cohort, an average of about 240,000 unique TCR beta nucleotide sequences were sequenced per donor, roughly a sixth of them non-productive.

The cohort comprised 550 to 700 healthy bone marrow donors. Cohort members were all nominally healthy when sampled, although unrecorded immune exposures were likely present. The donor was CMV seropositive and was included in the group of some 290 seropositive cohort members. A peripheral blood sample was collected from each donor, and TCR beta sequencing was performed on peripheral blood mononuclear cells. Genomic DNA was extracted from the blood cell samples with the Qiagen DNeasy Blood Extraction Kit. Library method: the immunoSEQ multiplex PCR assay. A mixture of 60 forward primers for TCR Vbeta segments and 13 reverse primers for TCR Jbeta segments was used in the multiplex PCR. The CDR3 region of rearranged TCR beta genes was amplified from genomic DNA by a multiplex PCR assay. Amplified TCR beta libraries were sequenced as 87-base-pair reads on the Illumina HiSeq System. In the paper's pipeline: A later analysis tallied around 80 million unique TCR beta chains across the roughly 610 repertoires, and some 12 million of those chains were shared by two or more donors. A nearest-neighbor algorithm error-corrected the raw reads and collapsed the reads into unique sequences, merging closely related sequences to remove PCR and sequencing errors. V, D and J gene segments were assigned by aligning CDR3 sequences to IMGT reference sequences. For a sequence to be retained, a match of at least six nucleotides was required to both a V gene segment and a J gene segment. Rearrangements were classified as productive when the CDR3 lacked stop codons and remained in frame with V and J, and all other rearrangements were classified as non-productive. Following IMGT convention, CDR3 was defined as the stretch from the second conserved V-encoded cysteine up to the conserved J-encoded phenylalanine. In an earlier analysis of around 570 of the donors, sequences lacking an unambiguous match to a single V gene segment were excluded. In an earlier analysis of some 590 of the donors, a V segment was called functional when productive rearrangements were above 56.7%, and segregating when the standard deviation between donors exceeded 5%. A statistical classification framework was built for diagnosing cytomegalovirus status from the catalog of TCR beta chain sequences. V and J gene assignment, in a later analysis, came from comparing TCR nucleotide sequences with IMGT/GENE-DB human TR gene sequences. A later analysis assigned CDR3 sequences and most-parsimonious VDJ recombination scenarios with the TCRdist pipeline. A later analysis defined each TCR beta chain by its CDR3 amino acid sequence plus V-gene family, and excluded reads lacking a unique V-gene family. In a later analysis, some 600 highly shared, low-generation-probability nucleotide sequences were removed to address suspected cross-contamination and a sequencing artifact. For each public chain, a later analysis derived a clonal expansion index from normalized ranks of inferred template counts within each repertoire. In a later analysis, generation probabilities were computed with a VDJ recombination model fitted to out-of-frame rearrangements, and the resulting probabilities were checked against IGoR. In a later analysis, hypergeometric tests were used to score TCR-TCR, TCR-HLA and TCR-CMV co-occurrence, with a repertoire-size bias correction applied to TCR pairs. A later analysis estimated false discovery rates by permuting HLA or CMV assignments 20 times. In a later analysis, co-occurring TCRs were grouped with DBSCAN, and TCRdist sequence similarity was added when clustering was performed within HLA-allele-positive subsets. For co-occurrence clustering, repertoires with fewer than 30,000 or more than 120,000 public chains were excluded, along with roughly 5 repertoires with anomalous nucleotide sharing. The source is immuneACCESS, and TCRdb retained only in-frame sequences with V and J called. Part of the clones is not carried over; for the studies checked, unresolved V genes explain less than half of this, and the remainder is unexplained. The V and J calls and clone size were taken over from that table, and D and trimming were inferred from the DNA. Present in this sample are 160,000 or so clones, more than 80% of which were seen just once. Roughly 4.9% of the sample goes to the ten largest clones.

In the case of this clone: Its target antigen remains unknown. Base-call qualities are not available, and no considerably larger clone is one nucleotide away.

Overall study results and their limits: In a later analysis, several top co-occurrence clusters were reported to appear linked to parvovirus B19, influenza, CMV and Epstein-Barr virus. In both the original and validation cohorts, the classifier was reported to diagnose cytomegalovirus status with high specificity and sensitivity. HLA typing was unavailable for some donors at each locus, so association tests used only the typed subset. A group of highly shared sequence variants was considered likely to be a technical artifact of the sequencing pipeline. In a later analysis, more than 15,000 TCR beta sequences were associated with specific HLA alleles at a false discovery rate of 0.05. Only TCR beta chains were sequenced in this cohort, and the absence of alpha or paired-chain data limited detectable features. The authors suggested that the approach could potentially be generalized to other disease states and immunological phenotypes. Most TCR sequences were seen in very few donors, while some public TCRs were found in many individuals. A later genetic analysis reported fewer N-insertions in productive TCRs among donors in an Asian-associated ancestry cluster than the 666-donor mean. An association between a missense DCLRE1C variant and V-gene and J-gene trimming of TCR beta chains was found in a later genetic analysis and replicated in an independent cohort. For the cohort, immune exposure information was limited to CMV serostatus. A later analysis found that most CMV-associated TCR beta chains appeared HLA-restricted, with HLA associations seemingly driven largely by CMV exposure. Compared with equally common non-associated chains, HLA-associated TCR beta chains in a later analysis were more clonally expanded and had lower generation probabilities. Roughly uniform sequencing depth across donors was assumed in presence/absence analyses, although this assumption may not hold. Three of the identified cytomegalovirus-associated TCR beta chains were confirmed in vitro to be specific for cytomegalovirus antigens. Correlated functional status among segregating V segments might reflect linkage disequilibrium, but an unknown experimental factor could not be ruled out. In a later analysis, TCR association rates were found to vary across HLA loci, with the most associated TCRs seen for DRB1 alleles and the fewest for HLA-C alleles. When HLA alleles, especially DR and DQ, strongly co-occurred, TCR associations were difficult to assign to individual alleles. Seventeen rarely observed V segments, including chromosome 9 orphons, were excluded from the earlier analysis of about 500 of the donors because counts were too low. An earlier analysis of around 500 of the donors showed that most TCR beta V segments appeared in productive rearrangements either about 87% or about 30% of the time, which broadly matched IMGT annotations. A further reported finding was that TCR beta sequences accurately predicted the HLA-A and HLA-B alleles for most subjects in the first cohort. The study listed over 150 TCR beta chains as associated with cytomegalovirus.

The receptor was isolated from a woman aged 18 to 35 in good health and CMV-seropositive. The sequenced sample was PBMCs.

CDR3 sequence: CASSLGFFRENTEAFF. The bases read TGTGCCAGCAGCTTGGGGTTCTTCAGGGAGAACACTGAAGCTTTCTTT. Recombination joined TRBV5-6 with TRBJ1-1; TRBD1 might be the D gene, on 5 matching bases. Reading the germline V gene gives CDR1 SGHDT and CDR2 YYEEEE. The CDR3 spans 16 residues, from the cysteine through the phenylalanine. Just the 48-base CDR3 DNA is kept, in frame starting at base 1. V and J lose 0 bases and 1 base, and a span of 13 bases separates them.